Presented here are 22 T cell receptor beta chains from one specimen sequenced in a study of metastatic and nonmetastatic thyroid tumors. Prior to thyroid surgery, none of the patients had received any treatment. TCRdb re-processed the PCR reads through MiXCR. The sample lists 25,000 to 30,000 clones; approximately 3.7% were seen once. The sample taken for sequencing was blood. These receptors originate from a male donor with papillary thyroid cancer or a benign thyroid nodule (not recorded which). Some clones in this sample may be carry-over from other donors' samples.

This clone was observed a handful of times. CDR3 nucleotide sequence: TGTGCCAGCAGCGGAAAGGTCCCCGGGGAGCTGTTTTTT. Protein: CASSGKVPGELFF. This chain uses TRBV2 with TRBJ2-2, with unresolved D. Germline assignment: CDR1 SNHLY and CDR2 FYNNEI. The V and J ends lost 6 bases and 6 bases respectively, with 11 bases between them. This CDR3 is built from 13 residues.

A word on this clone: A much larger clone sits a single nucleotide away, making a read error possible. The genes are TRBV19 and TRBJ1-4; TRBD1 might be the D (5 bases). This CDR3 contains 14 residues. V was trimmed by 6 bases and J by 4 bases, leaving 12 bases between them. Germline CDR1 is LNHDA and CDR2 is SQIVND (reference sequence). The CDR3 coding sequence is TGTGCCAGTAGGGGGGATCGCCATAATGAAAAACTGTTTTTT. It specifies CASRGDRHNEKLFF.

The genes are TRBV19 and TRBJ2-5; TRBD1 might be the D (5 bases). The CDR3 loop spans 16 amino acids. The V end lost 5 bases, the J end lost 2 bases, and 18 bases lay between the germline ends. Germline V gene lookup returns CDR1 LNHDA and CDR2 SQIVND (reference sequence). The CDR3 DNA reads TGTGCCAGTAGTGGCACCGACAGCCCATTTCAAGAGACCCAGTACTTC. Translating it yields CASSGTDSPFQETQYF. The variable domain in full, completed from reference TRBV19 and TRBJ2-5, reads DGGITQSPKYLFRKEGQNVTLSCEQNLNHDAMYWYRQDPGQGLRLIYYSQIVNDFQKGDIAEGYSVSREKKESFPLTVTSAQKNPTAFYLCASSGTDSPFQETQYFGPGTRLLVL.

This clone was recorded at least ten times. The DNA of the CDR3 is TGTGCCAGCAGCGTATCCCCTGACCGTCAAGAGACCCAGTACTTC. Protein: CASSVSPDRQETQYF. The rearrangement uses TRBV9 and TRBJ2-5, with D unclear. V was pared by 1 base and J by 2 bases, with 12 bases between. This CDR3 region has 15 residues. Germline V lookup: CDR1 SGDLS, CDR2 YYNGEE. Drawing the rest from reference TRBV9 and TRBJ2-5, the complete variable domain is DSGVTQTPKHLITATGQRVTLRCSPRSGDLSVYWYQQSLDQGLQFLIQYYNGEERAKGNILERFSAQQFPDLHSELNLSSLELGDSALYFCASSVSPDRQETQYFGPGTRLLVL.

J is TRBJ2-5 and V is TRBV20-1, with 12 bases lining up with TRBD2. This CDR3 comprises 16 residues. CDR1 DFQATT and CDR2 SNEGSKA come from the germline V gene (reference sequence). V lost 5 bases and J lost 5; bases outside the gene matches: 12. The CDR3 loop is CSADPGLAGISETQYF. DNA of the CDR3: TGCAGTGCTGACCCGGGACTAGCGGGTATATCTGAGACCCAGTACTTC.

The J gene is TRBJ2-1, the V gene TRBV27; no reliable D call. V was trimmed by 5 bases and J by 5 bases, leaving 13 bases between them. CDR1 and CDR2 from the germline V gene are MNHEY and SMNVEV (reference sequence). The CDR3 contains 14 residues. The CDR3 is CASSPRLRNNEQFF. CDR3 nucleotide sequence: TGTGCCAGCAGTCCGCGACTGCGCAACAATGAGCAGTTCTTC.

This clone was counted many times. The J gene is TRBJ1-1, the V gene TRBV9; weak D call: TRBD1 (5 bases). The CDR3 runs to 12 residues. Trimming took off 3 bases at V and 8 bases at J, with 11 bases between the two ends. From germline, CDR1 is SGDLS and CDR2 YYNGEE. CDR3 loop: CASSADTPEAFF. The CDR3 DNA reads TGTGCCAGCAGCGCGGACACTCCCGAAGCTTTCTTT.

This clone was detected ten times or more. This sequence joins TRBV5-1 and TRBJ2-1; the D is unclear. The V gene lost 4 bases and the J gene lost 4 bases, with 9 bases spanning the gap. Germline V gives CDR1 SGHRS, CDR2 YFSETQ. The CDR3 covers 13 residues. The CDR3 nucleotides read TGCGCCAGCAGCCCTGCACAATACAATGAGCAGTTCTTC. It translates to CASSPAQYNEQFF.

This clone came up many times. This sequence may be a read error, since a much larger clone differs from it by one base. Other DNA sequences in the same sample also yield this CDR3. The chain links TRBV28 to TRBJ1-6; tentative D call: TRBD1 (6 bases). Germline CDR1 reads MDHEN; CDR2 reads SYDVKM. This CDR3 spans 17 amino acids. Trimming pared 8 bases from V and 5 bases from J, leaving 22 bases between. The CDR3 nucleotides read TGTGCCAGCGGTCCCGGGGGGGGGGCGCTGAATAATTCACCCCTCCACTTT. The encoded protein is CASGPGGGALNNSPLHF.

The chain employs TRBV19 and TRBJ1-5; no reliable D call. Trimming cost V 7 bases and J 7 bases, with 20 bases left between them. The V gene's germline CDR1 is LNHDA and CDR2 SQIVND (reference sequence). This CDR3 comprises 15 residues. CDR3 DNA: TGTGCCAGTACTACACCCGACCTCTGGTCCCAGCCCCAGCATTTT. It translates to CASTTPDLWSQPQHF.

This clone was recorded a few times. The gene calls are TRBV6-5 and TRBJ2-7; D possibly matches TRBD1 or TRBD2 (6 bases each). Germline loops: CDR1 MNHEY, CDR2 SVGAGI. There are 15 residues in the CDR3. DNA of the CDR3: TGTGAAGGCAGGGCGGGACATTTAGACTCCTACGAGCAGTACTTC. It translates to CEGRAGHLDSYEQYF.

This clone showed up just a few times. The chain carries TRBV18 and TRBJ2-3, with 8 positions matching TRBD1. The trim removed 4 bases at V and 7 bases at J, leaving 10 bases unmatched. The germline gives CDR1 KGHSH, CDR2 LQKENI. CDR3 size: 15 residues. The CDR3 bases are TGTGCCAGCTCACGCGGGGACAGGCTAGTCCATACGCAGTATTTT. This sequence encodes CASSRGDRLVHTQYF.

CDR3 DNA sequence: TGTGCCAGCAGCACCGCCGGGACACGATTCACTGAAGCTTTCTTT. Encoded protein: CASSTAGTRFTEAFF. The chain carries TRBV6-1 and TRBJ1-1; TRBD1 might be the D (6 bases). The CDR3 covers 15 residues. V lost 6 bases, J lost 4 bases, and 18 bases lay in between. CDR1 MNHNS and CDR2 SASEGT come from the germline V gene.

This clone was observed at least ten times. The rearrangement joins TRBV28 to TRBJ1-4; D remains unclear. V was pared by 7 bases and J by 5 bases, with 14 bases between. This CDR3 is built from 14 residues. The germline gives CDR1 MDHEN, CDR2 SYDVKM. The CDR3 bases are TGTGCCAGCAATCCGGGCTTCCAAAATGAAAAACTGTTTTTT. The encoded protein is CASNPGFQNEKLFF.

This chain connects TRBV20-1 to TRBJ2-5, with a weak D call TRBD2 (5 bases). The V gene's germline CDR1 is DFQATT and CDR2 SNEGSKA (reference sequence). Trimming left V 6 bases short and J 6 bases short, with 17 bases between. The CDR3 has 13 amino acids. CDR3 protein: CSACSTGVQTQYF. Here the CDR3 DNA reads TGCAGTGCCTGTAGTACCGGGGTCCAGACCCAGTACTTC.

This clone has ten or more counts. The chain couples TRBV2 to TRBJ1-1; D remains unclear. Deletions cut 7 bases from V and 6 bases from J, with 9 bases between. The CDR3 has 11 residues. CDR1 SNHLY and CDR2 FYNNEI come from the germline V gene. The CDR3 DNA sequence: TGTGCCAGCAATATAGGCGCTGAAGCTTTCTTT. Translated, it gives CASNIGAEAFF.

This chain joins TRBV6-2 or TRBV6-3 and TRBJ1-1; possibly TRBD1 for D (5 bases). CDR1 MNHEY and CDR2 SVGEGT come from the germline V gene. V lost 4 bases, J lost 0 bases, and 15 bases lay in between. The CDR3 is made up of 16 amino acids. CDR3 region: CASSSWTIEMNTEAFF. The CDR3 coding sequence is TGTGCCAGCAGTTCCTGGACAATTGAGATGAACACTGAAGCTTTCTTT.

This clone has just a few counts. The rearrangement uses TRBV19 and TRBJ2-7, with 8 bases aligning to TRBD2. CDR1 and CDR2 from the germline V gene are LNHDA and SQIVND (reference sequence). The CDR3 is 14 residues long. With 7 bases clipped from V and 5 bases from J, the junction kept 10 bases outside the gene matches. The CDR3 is CASTPSTSVDEQYF. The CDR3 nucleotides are TGTGCCAGTACTCCCTCGACTAGCGTCGACGAGCAGTACTTC. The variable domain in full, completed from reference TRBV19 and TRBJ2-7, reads DGGITQSPKYLFRKEGQNVTLSCEQNLNHDAMYWYRQDPGQGLRLIYYSQIVNDFQKGDIAEGYSVSREKKESFPLTVTSAQKNPTAFYLCASTPSTSVDEQYFGPGTRLTVT.

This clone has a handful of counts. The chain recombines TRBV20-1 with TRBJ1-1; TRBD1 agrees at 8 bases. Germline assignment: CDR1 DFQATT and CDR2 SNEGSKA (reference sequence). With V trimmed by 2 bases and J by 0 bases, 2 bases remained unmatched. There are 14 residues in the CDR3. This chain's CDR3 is CSARKTGVNTEAFF. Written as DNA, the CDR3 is TGCAGTGCTAGAAAGACAGGGGTGAACACTGAAGCTTTCTTT.

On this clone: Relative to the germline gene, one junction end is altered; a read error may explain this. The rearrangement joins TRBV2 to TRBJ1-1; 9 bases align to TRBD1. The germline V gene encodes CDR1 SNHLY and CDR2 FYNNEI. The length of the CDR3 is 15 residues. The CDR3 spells CASREEQGANTEAFF. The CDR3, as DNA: TGTGCCAGCAGGGAAGAACAGGGGGCGAACACTGAAGCTTTCTTT.

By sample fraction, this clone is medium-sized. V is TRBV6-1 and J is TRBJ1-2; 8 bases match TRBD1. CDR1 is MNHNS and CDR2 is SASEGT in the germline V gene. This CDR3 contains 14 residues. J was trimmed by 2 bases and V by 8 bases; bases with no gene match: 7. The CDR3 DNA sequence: TGTGCCAGCGGGAACCAGGGGGCGAACTATGGCTACACCTTC. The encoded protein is CASGNQGANYGYTF.

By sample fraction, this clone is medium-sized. As DNA, the CDR3 is TGTGCCAGCGGCCCCCCAGGCACCACAGATACGCAGTATTTT. It translates to CASGPPGTTDTQYF. This chain uses TRBV12-3 or TRBV12-4 with TRBJ2-3; D is undetermined. V lost 8 bases, J lost 2 bases, and 14 bases lay in between. The CDR3 is 14 amino acids.